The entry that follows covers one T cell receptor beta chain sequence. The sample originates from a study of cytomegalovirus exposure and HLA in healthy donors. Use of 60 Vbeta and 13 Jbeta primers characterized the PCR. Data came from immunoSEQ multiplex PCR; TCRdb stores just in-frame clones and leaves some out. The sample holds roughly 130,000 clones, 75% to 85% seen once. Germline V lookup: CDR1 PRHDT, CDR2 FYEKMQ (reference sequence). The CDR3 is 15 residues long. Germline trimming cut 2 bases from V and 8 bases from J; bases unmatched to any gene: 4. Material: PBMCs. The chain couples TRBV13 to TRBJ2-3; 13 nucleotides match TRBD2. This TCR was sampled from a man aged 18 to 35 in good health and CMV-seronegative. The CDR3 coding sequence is TGTGCCAGCAGCTTACGGACTAGCGGGAGTGGTACGCAGTATTTT. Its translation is CASSLRTSGSGTQYF. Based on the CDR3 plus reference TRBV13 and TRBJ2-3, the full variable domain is AAGVIQSPRHLIKEKRETATLKCYPIPRHDTVYWYQQGPGQDPQFLISFYEKMQSDKGSIPDRFSAQQFSDYHSELNMSSLELGDSALYFCASSLRTSGSGTQYFGPGTRLTVL.